A selection of T cell receptor beta chains follows, all from one sample in a study of cytomegalovirus exposure and HLA in healthy donors. The table came from immunoSEQ multiplex PCR; TCRdb's copy has only in-frame clones and leaves some out. The sample has more than 150,000 clones; more than 75% are singletons. The sequenced sample consisted of PBMCs. These receptors were obtained from a woman aged 50 to 60 in good health and CMV-seropositive. The CDR3 runs from the conserved cysteine through the conserved F or W. Each record gives: J gene, clone size, D gene, V gene, CDR3 protein, CDR3 DNA. D genes are given only for firm matches. Size is stated for part of the rows, as once, few or many counts, or as a class when the clone is expanded.

j_gene: TRBJ2-7; abundance: NA; d_gene: NA; v_gene: TRBV5-1; CDR3aa: CASSPPRRGGSDEQYF; CDR3nt: TGCGCCAGCAGCCCGCCCCGAAGGGGGGGGAGCGACGAGCAGTACTTC
j_gene: TRBJ2-7; abundance: NA; d_gene: TRBD1; v_gene: TRBV6-5; CDR3aa: CATDRDGAYEQYF; CDR3nt: TGTGCCACCGACAGGGACGGAGCTTACGAGCAGTACTTC
j_gene: TRBJ1-1; abundance: NA; d_gene: NA; v_gene: TRBV18; CDR3aa: CASSPRPIDKASEAFF; CDR3nt: TGTGCCAGCTCACCCCGCCCTATTGACAAAGCCTCTGAAGCTTTCTTT
j_gene: TRBJ2-3; abundance: NA; d_gene: TRBD2; v_gene: TRBV7-6; CDR3aa: CASSFSVRGARTPSTDTQYF; CDR3nt: TGTGCCAGCAGCTTTTCGGTGCGGGGGGCCCGAACCCCTAGCACAGATACGCAGTATTTT
j_gene: TRBJ2-3; abundance: few; d_gene: NA; v_gene: TRBV7-2; CDR3aa: CASSLIAAGDTQYF; CDR3nt: TGTGCCAGCAGCTTAATCGCGGCGGGAGATACGCAGTATTTT
j_gene: TRBJ2-3; abundance: NA; d_gene: TRBD1; v_gene: TRBV19; CDR3aa: CASTRRGGQGVTDTQYF; CDR3nt: TGTGCCAGTACTCGACGAGGGGGACAGGGAGTAACAGATACGCAGTATTTT
j_gene: TRBJ1-4; abundance: few; d_gene: NA; v_gene: TRBV2; CDR3aa: CASSGQGNEKLFF; CDR3nt: TGTGCCAGCAGTGGGCAGGGAAATGAAAAACTGTTTTTT
j_gene: TRBJ2-3; abundance: NA; d_gene: TRBD2; v_gene: TRBV6-5; CDR3aa: CASRTSGGPDTQYF; CDR3nt: TGTGCCAGCAGGACTAGCGGGGGCCCAGATACGCAGTATTTT
j_gene: TRBJ1-3; abundance: NA; d_gene: NA; v_gene: TRBV11-3; CDR3aa: CASSRTAGNTIYF; CDR3nt: TGTGCCAGCAGCCGGACAGCTGGAAACACCATATATTTT
j_gene: TRBJ1-5; abundance: few; d_gene: NA; v_gene: TRBV5-8; CDR3aa: CASTSLENSNQPQHF; CDR3nt: TGTGCCAGCACCAGCTTAGAGAACAGTAATCAGCCCCAGCATTTT
j_gene: TRBJ1-4; abundance: NA; d_gene: NA; v_gene: TRBV4-3; CDR3aa: CTSSQDPGRVGEKLFF; CDR3nt: TGCACCAGCAGCCAAGATCCCGGCAGGGTGGGTGAAAAACTGTTTTTT
j_gene: TRBJ2-3; abundance: NA; d_gene: NA; v_gene: TRBV10-3; CDR3aa: CAISKDRSDWGTDTQYF; CDR3nt: TGTGCCATCAGTAAAGACAGGTCTGACTGGGGCACAGATACGCAGTATTTT
j_gene: TRBJ2-3; abundance: NA; d_gene: NA; v_gene: TRBV6-5; CDR3aa: CASSHLGAGTDTQYF; CDR3nt: TGTGCCAGCAGTCACCTTGGGGCGGGGACAGATACGCAGTATTTT
j_gene: TRBJ1-6; abundance: NA; d_gene: NA; v_gene: TRBV5-1; CDR3aa: CASSLAGVKAGSPLHF; CDR3nt: TGCGCCAGCAGCTTGGCAGGGGTCAAGGCCGGTTCACCCCTCCACTTT
j_gene: TRBJ2-5; abundance: NA; d_gene: TRBD2; v_gene: TRBV5-1; CDR3aa: CASSLAAGGPETQYF; CDR3nt: TGCGCCAGCAGCTTGGCAGCGGGGGGGCCAGAGACCCAGTACTTC
j_gene: TRBJ2-7; abundance: NA; d_gene: TRBD1; v_gene: TRBV28; CDR3aa: CASRRDRSSYEQYF; CDR3nt: TGTGCCAGCAGAAGGGACAGAAGCTCCTACGAGCAGTACTTC
j_gene: TRBJ1-2; abundance: NA; d_gene: NA; v_gene: TRBV6-5; CDR3aa: CASSRDTSNYGYTF; CDR3nt: TGTGCCAGCAGCCGGGACACATCTAACTATGGCTACACCTTC
j_gene: TRBJ2-7; abundance: few; d_gene: TRBD2; v_gene: TRBV19; CDR3aa: CASSPGLQFSEQYF; CDR3nt: TGTGCCAGTAGTCCGGGACTACAGTTTTCCGAGCAGTACTTC
j_gene: TRBJ1-1; abundance: few; d_gene: NA; v_gene: TRBV30; CDR3aa: CAWTAQGFTEAFF; CDR3nt: TGTGCCTGGACTGCACAGGGATTCACTGAAGCTTTCTTT
j_gene: TRBJ2-1; abundance: NA; d_gene: NA; v_gene: TRBV4-1; CDR3aa: CASSLLGNEQFF; CDR3nt: TGCGCCAGCAGCCTTCTAGGAAATGAGCAGTTCTTC
j_gene: TRBJ2-3; abundance: NA; d_gene: NA; v_gene: TRBV30; CDR3aa: CAWSPPRTGTDTQYF; CDR3nt: TGTGCCTGGAGTCCCCCTAGGACAGGCACAGATACGCAGTATTTT
j_gene: TRBJ2-1; abundance: NA; d_gene: TRBD1; v_gene: TRBV7-8; CDR3aa: CASSTTGTGGFDEQFF; CDR3nt: TGTGCCAGCAGCACAACCGGGACAGGAGGTTTCGATGAGCAGTTCTTC
j_gene: TRBJ2-7; abundance: once; d_gene: NA; v_gene: TRBV5-1; CDR3aa: CAGSPDVQGNEQYF; CDR3nt: TGCGCCGGCAGCCCTGACGTACAGGGAAACGAGCAGTACTTC
j_gene: TRBJ2-7; abundance: NA; d_gene: NA; v_gene: TRBV2; CDR3aa: CASSAGPQQRYEQYF; CDR3nt: TGTGCCAGCAGCGCTGGGCCGCAACAAAGATACGAGCAGTACTTC
j_gene: TRBJ2-1; abundance: NA; d_gene: TRBD2; v_gene: TRBV7-2; CDR3aa: CASSPRGADVGSSYNEQFF; CDR3nt: TGTGCCAGCAGCCCGCGGGGGGCTGATGTAGGGAGCTCCTACAATGAGCAGTTCTTC
j_gene: TRBJ2-7; abundance: once; d_gene: TRBD2; v_gene: TRBV5-1; CDR3aa: CASSLGGGSSYEQYF; CDR3nt: TGCGCCAGCAGCTTGGGCGGGGGGTCGTCCTACGAGCAGTACTTC
j_gene: TRBJ1-1; abundance: once; d_gene: NA; v_gene: TRBV21-1; CDR3aa: CASSKAVGGNPEAFF; CDR3nt: TGTGCCAGCAGCAAAGCGGTCGGGGGGAACCCTGAAGCTTTCTTT
j_gene: TRBJ1-6; abundance: NA; d_gene: NA; v_gene: TRBV9; CDR3aa: CASSADGGIGSPLHF; CDR3nt: TGTGCCAGCAGCGCCGATGGAGGGATCGGTTCACCCCTCCACTTT